This paragraph covers one T cell receptor beta chain sequence. The antigen is undetermined. The sample originates from a study of T-cell memory formation after mild COVID-19. Overall study findings and caveats: Several responding clones turned up in pre-infection memory, indicating that cross-reactive memory may have taken part.

Germline assignment: CDR1 DFQATT and CDR2 SNEGSKA (reference sequence). The CDR3 runs 17 residues. The V and J ends lost 1 base and 2 bases respectively, with 19 bases between them. One entry per CDR3 protein, called by TCRdb with MiXCR from the 5' RACE reads. The sample includes around 400,000 distinct CDR3 sequences, 20% to 25% of them seen just once. V is TRBV20-1 and J is TRBJ2-3; D possibly uses TRBD1 or TRBD2 (5 bases each). The sample comprised PBMCs or a T cell subset sorted from them (not recorded which). The TCR sequence derives from an adult woman who had mild COVID-19 (a few samples of this study predate the infection). Cell type and time point are not known. The CDR3 DNA reads as TGCAGTGCTAGAGGGGATGGGACGACCTTTTCCACAGATACGCAGTATTTT. Translating it yields CSARGDGTTFSTDTQYF.